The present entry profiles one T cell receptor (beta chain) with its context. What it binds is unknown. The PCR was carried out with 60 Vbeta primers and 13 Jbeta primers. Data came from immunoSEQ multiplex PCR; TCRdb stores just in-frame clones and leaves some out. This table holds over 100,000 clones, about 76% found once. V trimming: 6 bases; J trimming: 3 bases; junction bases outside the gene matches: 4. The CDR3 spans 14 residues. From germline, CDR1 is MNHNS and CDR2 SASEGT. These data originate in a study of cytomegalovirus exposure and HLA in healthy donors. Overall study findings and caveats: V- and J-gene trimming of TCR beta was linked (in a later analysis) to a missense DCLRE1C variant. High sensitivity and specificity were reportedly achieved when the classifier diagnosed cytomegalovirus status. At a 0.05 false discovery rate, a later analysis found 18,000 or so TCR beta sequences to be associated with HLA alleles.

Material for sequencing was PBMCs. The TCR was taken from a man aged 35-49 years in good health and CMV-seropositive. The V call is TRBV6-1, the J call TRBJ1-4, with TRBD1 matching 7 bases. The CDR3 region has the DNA TGTGCCAGCAGATCGACAGGGCCTAATGAAAAACTGTTTTTT. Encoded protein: CASRSTGPNEKLFF.